This T cell receptor (beta chain) emerged from a study of blood T cell repertoires in COVID-19. Study-wide context: Material from acute and convalescent COVID-19 was sourced from the United States, Italy and Spain. PBMCs, B-cell-depleted T cells, or T cells provided the cDNA or gDNA that made up the material.

The CDR3 length is 14 residues. Germline V lookup: CDR1 SGHRS, CDR2 YFSETQ. V dropped 3 bases and J dropped 4; count of bases not matched to a gene: 5. Under the authors' procedure: For nucleated cells, counts were estimated from reference gene primer amplification. Measured with immunoSEQ multiplex PCR; TCRdb has only the in-frame clones, and not every one. For V, J and clone size, that table is used; D and trimming come from the DNA. Among approximately 150,000 clones, about 87% were seen once, and the ten largest hold approximately 0.95%. The V call is TRBV5-1, the J call TRBJ2-7, with 9 bases lining up with TRBD1. The sequence came from a woman in her forties or fifties with acute or convalescent COVID-19. Sequenced sample: peripheral blood. As DNA, the CDR3 is TGCGCCAGCAGCTCCGGGACAGGGTCATACGAGCAGTACTTC. Translated: CASSSGTGSYEQYF.